The sequence of this T cell receptor beta chain was determined in a study of a mutant IDH1 vaccine in newly diagnosed glioma. For the study at large: Prior therapy was radiotherapy, temozolomide, or both; most received both.

Profiling relied on immunoSEQ multiplex PCR, and the TCRdb table lists in-frame clones only, not all of them. The sample holds some 87,000 clones; around four fifths are singletons and the top ten take 7.5%. Points from the study as a whole: Researchers report vaccine-induced immune responses in 93.3% of patients.

Described time point: baseline, week 1 (first vaccination visit). Treatment noted: pre-vaccination baseline after standard-of-care therapy. In every donor, the tumor was a new WHO grade 3 or 4 IDH1-mutant, ATRX-lost astrocytoma. As regards this clone: Its antigen is undetermined.

Source: PBMCs, taken from a glioma patient treated with radiotherapy, temozolomide or both. The TCR comes from a man aged 40-49 years with glioma.

DNA of the CDR3: TGTGCCAGCAGCTTATGGCAGGGGAAGCCTTTCTTT. Translation: CASSLWQGKPFF. V gene TRBV7-2 combines with J gene TRBJ1-1, with D maybe TRBD1 (6 bases). The CDR3 consists of 12 residues. Trimming removed 2 bases from V and 12 bases from J, with 13 bases in between. From germline, CDR1 is SGHTA and CDR2 FQGNSA. The full variable domain, completed using reference TRBV7-2 and TRBJ1-1, is GAGVSQSPSNKVTEKGKDVELRCDPISGHTALYWYRQSLGQGLEFLIYFQGNSAPDKSGLPSDRFSAERTGGSVSTLTIQRTQQEDSAVYLCASSLWQGKPFFGQGTRLTVV.